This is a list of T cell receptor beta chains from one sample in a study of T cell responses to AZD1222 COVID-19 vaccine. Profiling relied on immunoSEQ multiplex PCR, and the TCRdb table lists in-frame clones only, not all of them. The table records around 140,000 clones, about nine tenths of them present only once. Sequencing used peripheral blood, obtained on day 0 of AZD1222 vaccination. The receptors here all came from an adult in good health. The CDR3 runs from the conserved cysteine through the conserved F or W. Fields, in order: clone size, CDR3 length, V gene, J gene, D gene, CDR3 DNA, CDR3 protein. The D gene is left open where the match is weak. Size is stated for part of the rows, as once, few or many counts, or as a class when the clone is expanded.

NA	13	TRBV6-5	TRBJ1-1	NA	TGTGCCAGCAGTTATAGGGTGGGAAGCGAAGCTTTCTTT	CASSYRVGSEAFF
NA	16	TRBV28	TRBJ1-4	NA	TGTGCCAGCAGATTGTTGGGGGGGTCTACTAATGAAAAACTGTTTTTT	CASRLLGGSTNEKLFF
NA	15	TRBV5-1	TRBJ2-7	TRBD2	TGCGCCAGCAGCTTGGAACTAGCGGGGTTCTACGAGCAGTACTTC	CASSLELAGFYEQYF
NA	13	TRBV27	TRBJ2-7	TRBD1	TGTGCCAGCGGTCAACAGGGGAATGGGGAGCAGTACTTC	CASGQQGNGEQYF
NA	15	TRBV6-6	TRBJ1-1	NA	TGTGCCAGCAGGACTTTGGACTTCTTCGCGACTGAAGCTTTCTTT	CASRTLDFFATEAFF
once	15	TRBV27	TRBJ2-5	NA	TGTGCCAGCACCCCGTCAGCGGGTCGGCAAGAGACCCAGTACTTC	CASTPSAGRQETQYF
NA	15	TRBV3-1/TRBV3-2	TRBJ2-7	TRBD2	TGTGCCAGCAGCGTACTAGCGGGAGGATTCTACGAGCAGTACTTC	CASSVLAGGFYEQYF
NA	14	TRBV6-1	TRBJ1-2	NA	TGTGCCAGCAGTGAAGCTTTGGGGGGAACTGGCTACACCTTC	CASSEALGGTGYTF
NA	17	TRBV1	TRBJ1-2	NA	TGCACCAGCAGCCAAGAGACAGGGGCAAATCCGAACTATGGCTACACCTTC	CTSSQETGANPNYGYTF
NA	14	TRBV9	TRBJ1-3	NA	TGTGCCAGCAGCGTAGCCACCTCTGGAAACACCATATATTTT	CASSVATSGNTIYF
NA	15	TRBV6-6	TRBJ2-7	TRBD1	TGTGCCAGCAGGGACCACACCGGGACAGCCTACGAGCAGTACTTC	CASRDHTGTAYEQYF
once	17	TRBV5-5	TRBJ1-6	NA	TGTGCCAGCAGCTTGGCCGGGGCCCTCGGAAATAATTCACCCCTCCACTTT	CASSLAGALGNNSPLHF
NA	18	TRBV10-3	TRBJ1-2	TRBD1	TGTGCCATCAGTGAGTCGATGTATCGACAGGGCCGCGGCTATGGCTACACCTTC	CAISESMYRQGRGYGYTF
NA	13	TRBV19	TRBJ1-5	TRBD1	TGTGCCAGTAGTGTCAACAGGGGACAGCCCCAGCATTTT	CASSVNRGQPQHF
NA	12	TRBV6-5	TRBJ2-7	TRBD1	TGTGCCAGCATACAGGGGCCGTACGAGCAGTACTTC	CASIQGPYEQYF
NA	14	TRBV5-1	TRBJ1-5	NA	TGCGCCAGCAGTGAGGGCTGGGAGATTCAGCCCCAGCATTTT	CASSEGWEIQPQHF
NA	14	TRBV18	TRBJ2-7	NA	TGTGCCAGCTCACCAGGAGGCGGTATCTACGAGCAGTACTTC	CASSPGGGIYEQYF
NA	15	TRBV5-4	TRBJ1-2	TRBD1	TGTGCCAGCAGCCGGGCGGCCGGGACAGGGGACGGCTACACCTTC	CASSRAAGTGDGYTF
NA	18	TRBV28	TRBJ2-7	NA	TGTGCCAGCAGTTTATCCCCTACGACAGGGGAGGGGACCTACGAGCAGTACTTC	CASSLSPTTGEGTYEQYF
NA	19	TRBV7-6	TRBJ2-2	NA	TGTGCCAGCAGACATAGACCCAACTTTCGGTTCGCGAACACCGGGGAGCTGTTTTTT	CASRHRPNFRFANTGELFF
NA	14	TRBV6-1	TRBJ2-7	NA	TGTGCCAGCAGTGACCAGACCCATTCCTACGAGCAGTACTTC	CASSDQTHSYEQYF
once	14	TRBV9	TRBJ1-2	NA	TGTGCCAGCAGCGGTGGGGGATCTCACTATGGCTACACCTTC	CASSGGGSHYGYTF
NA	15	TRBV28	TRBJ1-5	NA	TGTGCCAGCAGTTCCAGACTCACCGGCAATCAGCCCCAGCATTTT	CASSSRLTGNQPQHF
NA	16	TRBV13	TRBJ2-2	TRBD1	TGTGCCAGCAGCTCGACCGGGACAGGGACTACCGGGGAGCTGTTTTTT	CASSSTGTGTTGELFF
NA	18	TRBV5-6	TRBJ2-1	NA	TGTGCCAGCAGCTTGGGCCCCCCCGGGAGCGGCCAAGGGAATGAGCAGTTCTTC	CASSLGPPGSGQGNEQFF
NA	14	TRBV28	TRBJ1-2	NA	TGTGCCAGCAGTTTCCCGACCACTTTGAATGGCTACACCTTC	CASSFPTTLNGYTF
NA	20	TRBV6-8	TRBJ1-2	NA	TGTGCCAGCAGTTACTCGCAAGCCGACTTAACCCCCGACGCTAACTATGGCTACACCTTC	CASSYSQADLTPDANYGYTF
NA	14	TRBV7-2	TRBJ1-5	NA	TGTGCCAGCAGCTTAAATGCAATGGGGATGCCCCAGCATTTT	CASSLNAMGMPQHF
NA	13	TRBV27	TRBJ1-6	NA	TGTGCCAGCAGTTTCGGGAAGGACTCACCCCTCCACTTT	CASSFGKDSPLHF
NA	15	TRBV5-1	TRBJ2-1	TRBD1	TGCGCCAGCAGCCTCCGACAGGGGGCCGGGAGGGAGCAGTTCTTC	CASSLRQGAGREQFF
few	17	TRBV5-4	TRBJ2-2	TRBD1	TGTGCCAGCAGCTTGACGGGACAGGGGGTAGTTACCGGGGAGCTGTTTTTT	CASSLTGQGVVTGELFF
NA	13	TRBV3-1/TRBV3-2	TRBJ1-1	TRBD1	TGTGCCAGCAATCGACAGGGCAACACTGAAGCTTTCTTT	CASNRQGNTEAFF
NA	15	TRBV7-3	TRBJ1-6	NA	TGTGCCAGCAGCCTACAGGGAGGCCTGGATTCACCCCTCCACTTT	CASSLQGGLDSPLHF
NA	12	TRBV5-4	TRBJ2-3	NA	TGTGCCAGCAGCTTCCCAGAAGATACGCAGTATTTT	CASSFPEDTQYF
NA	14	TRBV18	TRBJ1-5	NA	TGTGCCAGCTCACTCCGACAGGGCAATCAGCCCCAGCATTTT	CASSLRQGNQPQHF
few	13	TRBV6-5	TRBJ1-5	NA	TGTGCCAGCAGCATGAACACTAATCAGCCCCAGCATTTT	CASSMNTNQPQHF
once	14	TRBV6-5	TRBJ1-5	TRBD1	TGTGCCAGCAGGGGGACAGGGGGCCCTCAGCCCCAGCATTTT	CASRGTGGPQPQHF
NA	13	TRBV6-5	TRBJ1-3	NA	TGTGCCAGCAGATCCGGACAGTACGGGGTCATATATTTT	CASRSGQYGVIYF
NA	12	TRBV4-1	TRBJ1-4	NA	TGCGCCAGCGGAAGGACTAATGAAAAACTGTTTTTT	CASGRTNEKLFF
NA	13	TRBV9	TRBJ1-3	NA	TGTGCCAGCAGCGGATTTTCTGGAAACACCATATATTTT	CASSGFSGNTIYF
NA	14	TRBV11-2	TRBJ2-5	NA	TGTGCCAGCAGCTTAGTCGGGATCCAGGATGGGATGTACTTC	CASSLVGIQDGMYF
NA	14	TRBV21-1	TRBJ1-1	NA	TGTGCCAGCAGCAAAGGCGCCTTAGAGACTGAAGCTTTCTTT	CASSKGALETEAFF
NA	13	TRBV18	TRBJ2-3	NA	TGTGCCAGCTCACCACCAGGGGGAGATACGCAGTATTTT	CASSPPGGDTQYF
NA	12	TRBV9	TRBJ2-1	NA	TGTGCCAGCAGCGTAGGATACAATGAGCAGTTCTTC	CASSVGYNEQFF
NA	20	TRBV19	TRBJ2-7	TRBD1	TGTGCCAGTAGTATTTTCCCTCGGACAGGGTTCCAGGCCTACACCTACGAGCAGTACTTC	CASSIFPRTGFQAYTYEQYF
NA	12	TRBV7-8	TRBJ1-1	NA	TGTGCCAGCAGCAGGAGGGTACCCGAAGCTTTCTTT	CASSRRVPEAFF
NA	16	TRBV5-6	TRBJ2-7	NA	TGTGCCAGCAGCCAACGTACCGGGACTGTTACCTACGAGCAGTACTTC	CASSQRTGTVTYEQYF
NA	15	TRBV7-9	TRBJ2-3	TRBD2	TGTGCCAGCAGCTTAGTTGGGGGGGAACGGGATACGCAGTATTTT	CASSLVGGERDTQYF
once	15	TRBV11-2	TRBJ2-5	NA	TGTGCCAGCAGCTTAGTTTTCAGGGCTCAAGAGACCCAGTACTTC	CASSLVFRAQETQYF